A selection of T cell receptor beta chains follows, all from one sample in a study of T cells after yellow fever vaccination. TCRdb ran MiXCR on the 5' RACE reads and lists one entry per CDR3 protein. The profile covers approximately 300,000 distinct CDR3 sequences, with over 8.5% appearing a single time and approximately 3.3% taken by the ten largest. The sequenced sample was CD4+ T cells sorted from PBMCs, obtained 45 days after the yellow fever booster vaccination. The receptors originated from a man younger than 30 who received the YFV17D yellow fever vaccine. Each CDR3 is given with its conserved first and last residue. The D gene is left open where the match is weak. Size is omitted from some rows. Given values are once, few, many or a class for expanded clones.

v_gene: TRBV6-5; j_gene: TRBJ2-3; d_gene: .; abundance: .; CDR3aa: CASSPFRTDTQYF; CDR3nt: TGTGCCAGCAGCCCCTTCAGGACAGATACGCAGTATTTT
v_gene: TRBV4-3; j_gene: TRBJ1-4; d_gene: .; abundance: few; CDR3aa: CASSLEWTNEKLFF; CDR3nt: TGCGCCAGCAGCCTTGAGTGGACTAATGAAAAACTGTTTTTT
v_gene: TRBV20-1; j_gene: TRBJ1-2; d_gene: .; abundance: few; CDR3aa: CSARSRGTDDYGYTF; CDR3nt: TGCAGTGCTAGAAGTCGGGGAACCGATGACTATGGCTACACCTTC
v_gene: TRBV29-1; j_gene: TRBJ2-1; d_gene: TRBD2; abundance: few; CDR3aa: CSVASGGQQFF; CDR3nt: TGCAGCGTTGCTAGCGGGGGCCAGCAGTTCTTC
v_gene: TRBV10-3; j_gene: TRBJ1-1; d_gene: .; abundance: few; CDR3aa: CACRSWEKRDTEAFF; CDR3nt: TGTGCCTGCCGGAGTTGGGAAAAGCGAGACACTGAAGCTTTCTTT
v_gene: TRBV2; j_gene: TRBJ2-1; d_gene: .; abundance: .; CDR3aa: CASSDWGEQFF; CDR3nt: TGTGCCAGCAGTGACTGGGGTGAGCAGTTCTTC
v_gene: TRBV29-1; j_gene: TRBJ2-2; d_gene: .; abundance: few; CDR3aa: CSVVLTRGDTGELFF; CDR3nt: TGCAGCGTTGTCCTGACGCGGGGAGACACCGGGGAGCTGTTTTTT
v_gene: TRBV7-9; j_gene: TRBJ2-2; d_gene: TRBD2; abundance: many; CDR3aa: CASSETSATPPELFF; CDR3nt: TGTGCCAGCAGCGAGACTAGCGCCACGCCTCCAGAGCTGTTTTTT
v_gene: TRBV12-3/TRBV12-4; j_gene: TRBJ2-2; d_gene: TRBD1; abundance: many; CDR3aa: CASSWPGQANTGELFF; CDR3nt: TGTGCCAGCAGTTGGCCGGGACAGGCGAACACCGGGGAGCTGTTTTTT
v_gene: TRBV29-1; j_gene: TRBJ2-1; d_gene: .; abundance: many; CDR3aa: CSDRIQTGPNEQFF; CDR3nt: TGCAGCGACCGGATACAGACGGGGCCCAATGAGCAGTTCTTC
v_gene: TRBV10-3; j_gene: TRBJ1-3; d_gene: .; abundance: .; CDR3aa: CATNGGSGNTIYF; CDR3nt: TGTGCCACCAATGGGGGTTCTGGAAACACCATATATTTT
v_gene: TRBV28; j_gene: TRBJ2-3; d_gene: .; abundance: few; CDR3aa: CATLPGGQVDTQYF; CDR3nt: TGTGCCACCCTCCCCGGGGGCCAGGTAGATACGCAGTATTTT
v_gene: TRBV5-1; j_gene: TRBJ2-5; d_gene: .; abundance: few; CDR3aa: CASSLSLARVQETQYF; CDR3nt: TGCGCCAGCAGCCTGTCACTAGCCCGAGTCCAAGAGACCCAGTACTTC
v_gene: TRBV5-5; j_gene: TRBJ1-5; d_gene: TRBD1; abundance: .; CDR3aa: CASSLGGGLGKPQHF; CDR3nt: TGTGCCAGCAGCTTAGGGGGCGGCTTGGGGAAGCCCCAGCATTTT
v_gene: TRBV3-1; j_gene: TRBJ2-7; d_gene: TRBD1; abundance: .; CDR3aa: CASSQSGTGNEQYF; CDR3nt: TGTGCCAGCAGCCAAAGCGGGACAGGGAACGAGCAGTACTTC
v_gene: TRBV5-1; j_gene: TRBJ2-3; d_gene: TRBD2; abundance: few; CDR3aa: CASSLKVAGMGTDTQYF; CDR3nt: TGCGCCAGCAGCCTGAAGGTAGCGGGGATGGGAACAGATACGCAGTATTTT
v_gene: TRBV5-1; j_gene: TRBJ1-6; d_gene: TRBD1; abundance: few; CDR3aa: CASRYLEQGDNSPLHF; CDR3nt: TGCGCCAGCAGATATCTGGAACAGGGGGATAATTCACCCCTCCACTTT
v_gene: TRBV5-4; j_gene: TRBJ1-1; d_gene: TRBD1; abundance: few; CDR3aa: CASSLVHRGRDTEAFF; CDR3nt: TGTGCCAGCAGCTTGGTCCACAGGGGAAGGGACACTGAAGCTTTCTTT
v_gene: TRBV6-1; j_gene: TRBJ2-5; d_gene: .; abundance: few; CDR3aa: CARSPGDQQETQYF; CDR3nt: TGTGCCAGAAGTCCGGGGGATCAGCAAGAGACCCAGTACTTC
v_gene: TRBV7-3; j_gene: TRBJ2-3; d_gene: .; abundance: many; CDR3aa: CASKDGGTDTQYF; CDR3nt: TGTGCCAGCAAGGATGGGGGCACAGATACGCAGTATTTT
v_gene: TRBV7-2; j_gene: TRBJ2-5; d_gene: TRBD2; abundance: .; CDR3aa: CASSPIGLAGRETQYF; CDR3nt: TGTGCCAGCAGCCCGATAGGGCTAGCGGGAAGAGAGACCCAGTACTTC
v_gene: TRBV27; j_gene: TRBJ2-1; d_gene: TRBD2; abundance: few; CDR3aa: CASSSPSGGNNEQFF; CDR3nt: TGTGCCAGCAGTTCGCCTAGCGGGGGGAACAATGAGCAGTTCTTC
v_gene: TRBV6-5; j_gene: TRBJ2-1; d_gene: TRBD1; abundance: .; CDR3aa: CASNRQGAANEQFF; CDR3nt: TGTGCCAGCAATAGACAGGGGGCTGCCAATGAGCAGTTCTTC
v_gene: TRBV7-2; j_gene: TRBJ2-5; d_gene: TRBD1; abundance: .; CDR3aa: CASSFNRGLDETQYF; CDR3nt: TGTGCCAGCAGCTTTAACAGGGGGCTAGATGAGACCCAGTACTTC
v_gene: TRBV5-1; j_gene: TRBJ1-4; d_gene: .; abundance: many; CDR3aa: CASSPDGRPEKLFF; CDR3nt: TGCGCCAGCAGCCCGGACGGGAGACCGGAAAAACTGTTTTTT
v_gene: TRBV20-1; j_gene: TRBJ1-4; d_gene: .; abundance: many; CDR3aa: CSADPTNEKLFF; CDR3nt: TGCAGTGCTGACCCAACTAATGAAAAACTGTTTTTT
v_gene: TRBV5-1; j_gene: TRBJ2-5; d_gene: .; abundance: .; CDR3aa: CASRRIQETQYF; CDR3nt: TGCGCCAGCAGACGGATCCAAGAGACCCAGTACTTC
v_gene: TRBV9; j_gene: TRBJ2-3; d_gene: .; abundance: few; CDR3aa: CASRSGSTDTQYF; CDR3nt: TGTGCCAGCAGAAGCGGATCCACAGATACGCAGTATTTT
v_gene: TRBV2; j_gene: TRBJ1-4; d_gene: .; abundance: few; CDR3aa: CASATRESNEKLFF; CDR3nt: TGTGCCAGCGCGACTAGGGAGTCTAATGAAAAACTGTTTTTT
v_gene: TRBV30; j_gene: TRBJ2-7; d_gene: TRBD2; abundance: .; CDR3aa: CAWTLWGGEQYF; CDR3nt: TGTGCCTGGACCTTATGGGGGGGCGAGCAGTACTTC
v_gene: TRBV28; j_gene: TRBJ1-5; d_gene: TRBD1; abundance: many; CDR3aa: CASRIFRDSSNQPQHF; CDR3nt: TGTGCCAGCAGGATATTCCGGGACAGCTCTAATCAGCCCCAGCATTTT
v_gene: TRBV24-1; j_gene: TRBJ1-2; d_gene: TRBD1; abundance: few; CDR3aa: CATRPTGDGGYTF; CDR3nt: TGTGCCACCAGACCGACAGGGGACGGTGGCTACACCTTC
v_gene: TRBV4-3; j_gene: TRBJ1-1; d_gene: .; abundance: .; CDR3aa: CASSLGTAGTEAFF; CDR3nt: TGCGCCAGCAGCCTCGGGACGGCGGGCACTGAAGCTTTCTTT
v_gene: TRBV12-3/TRBV12-4; j_gene: TRBJ2-1; d_gene: .; abundance: .; CDR3aa: CASVPFRPNRGWTEQFF; CDR3nt: TGTGCCAGCGTTCCATTTAGGCCAAATAGGGGATGGACTGAGCAGTTCTTC
v_gene: TRBV7-2; j_gene: TRBJ1-1; d_gene: .; abundance: few; CDR3aa: CASSFSLTTEAFF; CDR3nt: TGTGCCAGCAGCTTTAGCCTTACCACTGAAGCTTTCTTT
v_gene: TRBV6-6; j_gene: TRBJ1-1; d_gene: .; abundance: .; CDR3aa: CASAAQLNTEAFF; CDR3nt: TGTGCCAGCGCGGCGCAGTTGAACACTGAAGCTTTCTTT
v_gene: TRBV9; j_gene: TRBJ2-1; d_gene: .; abundance: .; CDR3aa: CASSVATQGYEQFF; CDR3nt: TGTGCCAGCAGCGTAGCTACTCAGGGCTATGAGCAGTTCTTC
v_gene: TRBV9; j_gene: TRBJ1-1; d_gene: .; abundance: .; CDR3aa: CASSGDPQGEAFF; CDR3nt: TGTGCCAGCAGCGGCGACCCACAAGGGGAAGCTTTCTTT
v_gene: TRBV5-5; j_gene: TRBJ2-3; d_gene: TRBD1; abundance: .; CDR3aa: CASSLGAGTGITDTQYF; CDR3nt: TGTGCCAGCAGCTTGGGGGCTGGGACAGGGATCACAGATACGCAGTATTTT
v_gene: TRBV28; j_gene: TRBJ2-1; d_gene: TRBD2; abundance: few; CDR3aa: CASRPSSGGSNEQFF; CDR3nt: TGTGCCAGCCGTCCCTCTAGCGGGGGGTCCAATGAGCAGTTCTTC
v_gene: TRBV5-5; j_gene: TRBJ1-2; d_gene: .; abundance: many; CDR3aa: CASGRGGPGYGYTF; CDR3nt: TGTGCCAGCGGAAGGGGGGGGCCTGGCTATGGCTACACCTTC
v_gene: TRBV6-1; j_gene: TRBJ1-5; d_gene: .; abundance: .; CDR3aa: CASYLSVGNQPQHF; CDR3nt: TGTGCCAGCTACCTCTCGGTGGGTAATCAGCCCCAGCATTTT
v_gene: TRBV24-1; j_gene: TRBJ2-2; d_gene: TRBD1; abundance: few; CDR3aa: CATSASRTGDTGELFF; CDR3nt: TGTGCCACCAGTGCTTCCAGGACAGGAGATACCGGGGAGCTGTTTTTT
v_gene: TRBV6-5; j_gene: TRBJ1-5; d_gene: .; abundance: .; CDR3aa: CASSPTDGFNQPQHF; CDR3nt: TGTGCCAGCAGCCCCACCGACGGTTTTAATCAGCCCCAGCATTTT
v_gene: TRBV21-1; j_gene: TRBJ1-2; d_gene: .; abundance: .; CDR3aa: CASEDRKAGYTF; CDR3nt: TGTGCCAGCGAGGACAGAAAGGCGGGCTACACCTTC
v_gene: TRBV6-5; j_gene: TRBJ2-3; d_gene: .; abundance: .; CDR3aa: CASSYKRAGTDTQYF; CDR3nt: TGTGCCAGCAGTTATAAGAGGGCAGGCACAGATACGCAGTATTTT
v_gene: TRBV9; j_gene: TRBJ2-3; d_gene: .; abundance: many; CDR3aa: CASSVGRTDTQYF; CDR3nt: TGTGCCAGCAGCGTAGGGCGGACAGATACGCAGTATTTT
v_gene: TRBV6-2/TRBV6-3; j_gene: TRBJ1-5; d_gene: TRBD1; abundance: few; CDR3aa: CASRPQGVANSNQPQHF; CDR3nt: TGTGCCAGCAGACCACAGGGGGTCGCTAATAGCAATCAGCCCCAGCATTTT
v_gene: TRBV10-2; j_gene: TRBJ1-2; d_gene: .; abundance: few; CDR3aa: CASRGGTLTSNYGYTF; CDR3nt: TGCGCCAGCAGGGGGGGGACACTCACATCTAACTATGGCTACACCTTC
v_gene: TRBV4-1; j_gene: TRBJ2-5; d_gene: .; abundance: few; CDR3aa: CASRWAPGLAETQYF; CDR3nt: TGCGCCAGCAGGTGGGCCCCAGGTCTCGCAGAGACCCAGTACTTC
v_gene: TRBV7-9; j_gene: TRBJ2-5; d_gene: .; abundance: .; CDR3aa: CASSIPRGPAETQYF; CDR3nt: TGTGCCAGCAGCATCCCACGGGGGCCCGCAGAGACCCAGTACTTC
v_gene: TRBV6-6; j_gene: TRBJ2-5; d_gene: .; abundance: .; CDR3aa: CASRNLVGGETQYF; CDR3nt: TGTGCCAGCAGGAACTTGGTTGGGGGAGAGACCCAGTACTTC
v_gene: TRBV7-9; j_gene: TRBJ1-6; d_gene: .; abundance: few; CDR3aa: CASSFLQLNSPLHF; CDR3nt: TGTGCCAGCAGCTTCCTACAGCTGAATTCACCCCTCCACTTT
v_gene: TRBV10-3; j_gene: TRBJ2-5; d_gene: TRBD1; abundance: few; CDR3aa: CAISESGTGDETQYF; CDR3nt: TGTGCCATCAGTGAGTCCGGGACAGGAGATGAGACCCAGTACTTC
v_gene: TRBV7-9; j_gene: TRBJ2-2; d_gene: TRBD2; abundance: few; CDR3aa: CASSLARGLAGGRGTGELFF; CDR3nt: TGTGCCAGCAGCTTAGCGCGTGGACTAGCGGGGGGCCGAGGCACCGGGGAGCTGTTTTTT
v_gene: TRBV4-1; j_gene: TRBJ1-2; d_gene: .; abundance: few; CDR3aa: CASSQDREEHIYGYTF; CDR3nt: TGCGCCAGCAGCCAAGATAGGGAGGAGCACATCTATGGCTACACCTTC
v_gene: TRBV12-3/TRBV12-4; j_gene: TRBJ1-4; d_gene: .; abundance: few; CDR3aa: CASSFPLGKLFF; CDR3nt: TGTGCCAGCAGTTTCCCGTTAGGAAAACTGTTTTTT
v_gene: TRBV12-3/TRBV12-4; j_gene: TRBJ1-5; d_gene: .; abundance: many; CDR3aa: CASSFRGRSNQPQHF; CDR3nt: TGTGCCAGCAGTTTTCGTGGACGCAGCAATCAGCCCCAGCATTTT